The rows below give T cell receptor beta chains drawn from one sample of a study of CD8+ T cells in alopecia areata. Sequencing was performed with immunoSEQ multiplex PCR; in TCRdb, only in-frame clones are kept and a portion is missing. The table shows about 210,000 clones, with approximately 38% occurring only once. This material consisted of CD4+ T cells sorted from blood, taken at approximately week 34, from a patient treated with tofacitinib. The receptor source for this set is a human donor with alopecia areata. Each CDR3 is given with its conserved first and last residue. The order of the fields is clone size, J gene, V gene, D gene, CDR3 DNA, CDR3 protein. D genes are given only for firm matches. The size entry is marked missing in some rows and otherwise reads once, few, many or a size class.

abundance: few
j_gene: TRBJ2-6
v_gene: TRBV2
d_gene: TRBD1
CDR3nt: TGTGCCAGCAATGGGTTGGACAGGAGCTCTGGGGCCAACGTCCTGACTTTC
CDR3aa: CASNGLDRSSGANVLTF

abundance: .
j_gene: TRBJ1-1
v_gene: TRBV9
d_gene: .
CDR3nt: TGTGCCAGCAGCCCGCAAGGAGGAGGGTTCACTGAAGCTTTCTTT
CDR3aa: CASSPQGGGFTEAFF

abundance: .
j_gene: TRBJ2-5
v_gene: TRBV5-1
d_gene: .
CDR3nt: TGCGCCAGCAGCTTTCCCCTGGAGGGGACACAGAAAGAGACCCAGTACTTC
CDR3aa: CASSFPLEGTQKETQYF

abundance: few
j_gene: TRBJ2-4
v_gene: TRBV5-1
d_gene: TRBD1
CDR3nt: TGCGCCAGCAGCACGGGACAGCTCGACACTAAGCAGTACTTC
CDR3aa: CASSTGQLDTKQYF

abundance: .
j_gene: TRBJ2-5
v_gene: TRBV6-5
d_gene: .
CDR3nt: TGTGCCAGCAGTTACTCGGGCGCGGGAGAGACCCAGTACTTC
CDR3aa: CASSYSGAGETQYF

abundance: .
j_gene: TRBJ2-7
v_gene: TRBV5-6
d_gene: TRBD1
CDR3nt: TGTGCCAGCAGCCCCGACAGGGGGCGGGTAGAGCAGTACTTC
CDR3aa: CASSPDRGRVEQYF

abundance: .
j_gene: TRBJ2-5
v_gene: TRBV7-7
d_gene: TRBD2
CDR3nt: TGTGCTAGCAGCTCTAGCGGGAGTGGGGAGACCCAGTACTTC
CDR3aa: CASSSSGSGETQYF

abundance: .
j_gene: TRBJ2-7
v_gene: TRBV2
d_gene: .
CDR3nt: TGTGCCAGCAGTGATGTGTCAGCGCCCTACTACGAGCAGTACTTC
CDR3aa: CASSDVSAPYYEQYF

abundance: .
j_gene: TRBJ2-5
v_gene: TRBV5-1
d_gene: TRBD1
CDR3nt: TGCGCCAGCAGCTTGGCCGGGACAGTGCTCCAAGAGACCCAGTACTTC
CDR3aa: CASSLAGTVLQETQYF

abundance: .
j_gene: TRBJ1-1
v_gene: TRBV5-1
d_gene: .
CDR3nt: TGCGCCAGCAGCTTTCGTAGAAACACTGAAGCTTTCTTT
CDR3aa: CASSFRRNTEAFF

abundance: .
j_gene: TRBJ1-1
v_gene: TRBV7-8
d_gene: .
CDR3nt: TGTGCCAGCAGCCTCAATCAGGGAATTGGAGCTTTCTTT
CDR3aa: CASSLNQGIGAFF

abundance: .
j_gene: TRBJ2-5
v_gene: TRBV29-1
d_gene: TRBD1
CDR3nt: TGCAGCGTTGCCGGCCCGACAGGGGCTTACCAAGAGACCCAGTACTTC
CDR3aa: CSVAGPTGAYQETQYF

abundance: .
j_gene: TRBJ1-2
v_gene: TRBV29-1
d_gene: TRBD1
CDR3nt: TGCAGCGTAAGGGACAGGGCCAACTATGGCTACACCTTC
CDR3aa: CSVRDRANYGYTF

abundance: .
j_gene: TRBJ1-1
v_gene: TRBV30
d_gene: .
CDR3nt: TGTGCCTGGAGAAAGACGGGAGCTTTCTTT
CDR3aa: CAWRKTGAFF

abundance: .
j_gene: TRBJ2-5
v_gene: TRBV5-1
d_gene: .
CDR3nt: TGCGCCAGCAGCGGCGGACAGACCCCCGAGACCCAGTACTTC
CDR3aa: CASSGGQTPETQYF

abundance: .
j_gene: TRBJ2-7
v_gene: TRBV25-1
d_gene: TRBD2
CDR3nt: TGTGCCAGCAGTGAATATGCTAGCGGGAGGGTCTACGAGCAGTACTTC
CDR3aa: CASSEYASGRVYEQYF

abundance: .
j_gene: TRBJ2-1
v_gene: TRBV4-2
d_gene: TRBD2
CDR3nt: TGTGCCAGCAGCCACCCCGGGACTAGCGGGAATGAGCAGTTCTTC
CDR3aa: CASSHPGTSGNEQFF

abundance: .
j_gene: TRBJ1-1
v_gene: TRBV7-2
d_gene: .
CDR3nt: TGTGCCAGCAGCGTAACGCCCGGGACAGAAGCTTTCTTT
CDR3aa: CASSVTPGTEAFF

abundance: once
j_gene: TRBJ2-1
v_gene: TRBV2
d_gene: TRBD2
CDR3nt: TGTGCCAGCAGTGCGGGACTAGCGGGAGTTGAGCAGTTCTTC
CDR3aa: CASSAGLAGVEQFF

abundance: .
j_gene: TRBJ2-3
v_gene: TRBV21-1
d_gene: .
CDR3nt: TGTGCCAGCAGCAGGGCAGTTCCAGATACGCAGTATTTT
CDR3aa: CASSRAVPDTQYF

abundance: few
j_gene: TRBJ1-1
v_gene: TRBV5-1
d_gene: .
CDR3nt: TGCGCCAGCAGCCCGGGAAGTCTTAACACTGAAGCTTTCTTT
CDR3aa: CASSPGSLNTEAFF

abundance: .
j_gene: TRBJ1-2
v_gene: TRBV10-3
d_gene: .
CDR3nt: TGTGCCATCAGTGAGTGGCAGGGTAGCTACACCTTC
CDR3aa: CAISEWQGSYTF

abundance: .
j_gene: TRBJ1-1
v_gene: TRBV30
d_gene: .
CDR3nt: TGTGCCTGGAGTGGCCAAGGGAACACTGAAGCTTTCTTT
CDR3aa: CAWSGQGNTEAFF

abundance: once
j_gene: TRBJ2-5
v_gene: TRBV5-6
d_gene: TRBD2
CDR3nt: TGTGCCAGCAGCTTGGAGGCTAGCGGAGAGACCCAGTACTTC
CDR3aa: CASSLEASGETQYF

abundance: few
j_gene: TRBJ2-1
v_gene: TRBV9
d_gene: .
CDR3nt: TGTGCCAGCAGCGTCCTGGCGGGGACCGTTGAGCAGTTCTTC
CDR3aa: CASSVLAGTVEQFF

abundance: few
j_gene: TRBJ2-3
v_gene: TRBV30
d_gene: .
CDR3nt: TGTGCCTGGAGTACTAGCTCGCACGATACGCAGTATTTT
CDR3aa: CAWSTSSHDTQYF

abundance: .
j_gene: TRBJ2-7
v_gene: TRBV19
d_gene: .
CDR3nt: TGTGCCAGTAGTGTTGACGGTAGGTCCTACGAGCAGTACTTC
CDR3aa: CASSVDGRSYEQYF

abundance: .
j_gene: TRBJ2-7
v_gene: TRBV4-1
d_gene: TRBD1
CDR3nt: TGCGCCAGCAGCCAATTAGGACAGGGCACCTACGAGCAGTACTTC
CDR3aa: CASSQLGQGTYEQYF

abundance: .
j_gene: TRBJ2-5
v_gene: TRBV11-2
d_gene: TRBD1
CDR3nt: TGTGCCAGCAGCGCCTACAGGGGGCAGTACTTC
CDR3aa: CASSAYRGQYF

abundance: .
j_gene: TRBJ2-1
v_gene: TRBV4-1
d_gene: TRBD1
CDR3nt: TGCGCCAGCAGCCAAGAGACAGGGGCACCGTACAATGAGCAGTTCTTC
CDR3aa: CASSQETGAPYNEQFF

abundance: .
j_gene: TRBJ2-7
v_gene: TRBV9
d_gene: .
CDR3nt: TGTGCCAGCAGCGTAGGAGCGACCGAGTTCGAGCAGTACTTC
CDR3aa: CASSVGATEFEQYF

abundance: .
j_gene: TRBJ2-1
v_gene: TRBV9
d_gene: .
CDR3nt: TGTGCCAGCAGCGTAGGGAGAATGAACAATGAGCAGTTCTTC
CDR3aa: CASSVGRMNNEQFF

abundance: .
j_gene: TRBJ1-5
v_gene: TRBV30
d_gene: .
CDR3nt: TGTGCCTGGAGTGTCGGAACTCGGGGTAGCAATCAGCCCCAGCATTTT
CDR3aa: CAWSVGTRGSNQPQHF

abundance: medium-sized
j_gene: TRBJ1-5
v_gene: TRBV29-1
d_gene: TRBD1
CDR3nt: TGCAGCGTGAAGGACAGGGGTGTTAATCAGCCCCAGCATTTT
CDR3aa: CSVKDRGVNQPQHF

abundance: .
j_gene: TRBJ2-5
v_gene: TRBV28
d_gene: .
CDR3nt: TGTGCCAGCAGTCCTCCGGGACGTCGAAGTGGGACCCAGTACTTC
CDR3aa: CASSPPGRRSGTQYF

abundance: many
j_gene: TRBJ2-1
v_gene: TRBV7-2
d_gene: .
CDR3nt: TGTGCCAGCAGCCCTAGGACGGACTACAATGAGCAGTTCTTC
CDR3aa: CASSPRTDYNEQFF

abundance: .
j_gene: TRBJ2-1
v_gene: TRBV2
d_gene: TRBD2
CDR3nt: TGTGCCAGCAGCCAAAAGATGTACACTGGGACTAGCGGGACAGACCTACATGAGCAGTTCTTC
CDR3aa: CASSQKMYTGTSGTDLHEQFF

abundance: few
j_gene: TRBJ1-6
v_gene: TRBV30
d_gene: .
CDR3nt: TGTGCCTGGGCAGGGAACTCCTATAATTCACCCCTCCACTTT
CDR3aa: CAWAGNSYNSPLHF

abundance: .
j_gene: TRBJ2-3
v_gene: TRBV29-1
d_gene: .
CDR3nt: TGCAGCGTGACCAAAAGGTTGGCTCGAGATACGCAGTATTTT
CDR3aa: CSVTKRLARDTQYF

abundance: .
j_gene: TRBJ2-3
v_gene: TRBV2
d_gene: TRBD2
CDR3nt: TGTGCCAGCAGTGATACAGGACTAGCATCAGATACGCAGTATTTT
CDR3aa: CASSDTGLASDTQYF

abundance: .
j_gene: TRBJ2-1
v_gene: TRBV15
d_gene: TRBD2
CDR3nt: TGTGCCACCAGCACCGGGGGGAGTGGAGTAAGAGAGCAGTTCTTC
CDR3aa: CATSTGGSGVREQFF

abundance: .
j_gene: TRBJ1-6
v_gene: TRBV5-6
d_gene: .
CDR3nt: TGTGCCAGCAGCCTGGAGGGAGGGATGATTTCACCCCTCCACTTT
CDR3aa: CASSLEGGMISPLHF

abundance: .
j_gene: TRBJ2-4
v_gene: TRBV7-2
d_gene: .
CDR3nt: TGTGCCAGCACCCCAGGGTCGGGGGTCAAAAACATTCAGTACTTC
CDR3aa: CASTPGSGVKNIQYF

abundance: .
j_gene: TRBJ1-5
v_gene: TRBV5-1
d_gene: TRBD1
CDR3nt: TGCGCCAGCAGCCCAACAGGGGTAGGTCAGCCCCAGCATTTT
CDR3aa: CASSPTGVGQPQHF

abundance: .
j_gene: TRBJ2-7
v_gene: TRBV30
d_gene: TRBD1
CDR3nt: TGTGCCGGCGGGACAGGGGTTGGGTACGAGCAGTACTTC
CDR3aa: CAGGTGVGYEQYF

abundance: .
j_gene: TRBJ2-6
v_gene: TRBV6-5
d_gene: .
CDR3nt: TGTGCCAGCAGTTTCCGACTCTCTGGGGCCAACGTCCTGACTTTC
CDR3aa: CASSFRLSGANVLTF

abundance: few
j_gene: TRBJ1-3
v_gene: TRBV5-6
d_gene: .
CDR3nt: TGTGCCAGCAGCTCAGACGTGGCCCGCACCATATATTTT
CDR3aa: CASSSDVARTIYF

abundance: .
j_gene: TRBJ2-2
v_gene: TRBV7-3
d_gene: .
CDR3nt: TGTGCCAGCAGCTTATTCCCCGGGGAGCTGTTTTTT
CDR3aa: CASSLFPGELFF

abundance: few
j_gene: TRBJ2-1
v_gene: TRBV13
d_gene: TRBD1
CDR3nt: TGTGCCAGCAGCCGGGACAGGGGGCGGAATGAGCAGTTCTTC
CDR3aa: CASSRDRGRNEQFF